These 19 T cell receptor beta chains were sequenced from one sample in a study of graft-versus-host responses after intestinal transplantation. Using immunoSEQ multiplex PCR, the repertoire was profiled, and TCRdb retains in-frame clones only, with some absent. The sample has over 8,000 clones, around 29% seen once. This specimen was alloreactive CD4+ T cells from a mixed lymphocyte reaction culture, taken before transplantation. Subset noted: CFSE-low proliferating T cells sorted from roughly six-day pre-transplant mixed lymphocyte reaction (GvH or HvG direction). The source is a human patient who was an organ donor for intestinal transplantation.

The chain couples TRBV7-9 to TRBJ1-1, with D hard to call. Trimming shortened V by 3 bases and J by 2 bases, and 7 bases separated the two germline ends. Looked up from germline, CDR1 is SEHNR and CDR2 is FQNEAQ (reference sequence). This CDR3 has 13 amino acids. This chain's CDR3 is CASSFGSNTEAFF. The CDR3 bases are TGTGCCAGCAGCTTTGGAAGCAACACTGAAGCTTTCTTT.

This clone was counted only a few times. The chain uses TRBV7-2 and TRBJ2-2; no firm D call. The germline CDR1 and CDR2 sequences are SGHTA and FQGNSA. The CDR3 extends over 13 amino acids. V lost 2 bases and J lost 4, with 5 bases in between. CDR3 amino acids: CASSLTFTGELFF. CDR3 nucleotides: TGTGCCAGCAGCTTAACCTTCACCGGGGAGCTGTTTTTT.

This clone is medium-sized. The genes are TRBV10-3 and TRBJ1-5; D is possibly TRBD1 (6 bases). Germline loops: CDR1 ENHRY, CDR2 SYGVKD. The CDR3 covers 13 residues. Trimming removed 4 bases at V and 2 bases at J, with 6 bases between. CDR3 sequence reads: CAISAGGNQPQHF. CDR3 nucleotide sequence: TGTGCCATCAGTGCAGGGGGCAATCAGCCCCAGCATTTT.

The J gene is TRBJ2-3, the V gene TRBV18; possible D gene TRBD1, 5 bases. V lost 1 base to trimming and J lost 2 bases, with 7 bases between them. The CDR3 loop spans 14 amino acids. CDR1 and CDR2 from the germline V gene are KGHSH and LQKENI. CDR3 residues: CASSPQGITDTQYF. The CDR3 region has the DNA TGTGCCAGCTCACCACAGGGGATCACAGATACGCAGTATTTT.

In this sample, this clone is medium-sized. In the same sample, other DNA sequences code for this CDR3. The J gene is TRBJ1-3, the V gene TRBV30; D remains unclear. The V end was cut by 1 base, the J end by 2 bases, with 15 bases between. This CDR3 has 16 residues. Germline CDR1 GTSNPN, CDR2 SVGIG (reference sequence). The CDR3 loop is CAWSGNLWVAGNTIYF. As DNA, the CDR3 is TGTGCCTGGAGTGGCAACTTGTGGGTGGCTGGAAACACCATATATTTT. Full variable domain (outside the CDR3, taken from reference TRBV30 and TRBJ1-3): SQTIHQWPATLVQPVGSPLSLECTVEGTSNPNLYWYRQAAGRGLQLLFYSVGIGQISSEVPQNLSASRPQDRQFILSSKKLLLSDSGFYLCAWSGNLWVAGNTIYFGEGSWLTVV.

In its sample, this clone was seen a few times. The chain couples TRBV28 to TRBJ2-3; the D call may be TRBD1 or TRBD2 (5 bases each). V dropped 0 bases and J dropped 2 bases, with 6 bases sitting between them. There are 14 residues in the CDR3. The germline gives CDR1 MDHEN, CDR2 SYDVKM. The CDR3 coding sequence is TGTGCCAGCAGTTTATGGGGGGTCACAGATACGCAGTATTTT. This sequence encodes CASSLWGVTDTQYF.

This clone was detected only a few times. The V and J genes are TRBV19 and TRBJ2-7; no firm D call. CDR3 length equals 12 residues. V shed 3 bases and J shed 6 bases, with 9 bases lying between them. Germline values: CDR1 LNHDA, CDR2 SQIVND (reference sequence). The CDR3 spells CASSMFGSEQYF. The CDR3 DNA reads TGTGCCAGTAGTATGTTTGGCAGCGAGCAGTACTTC.

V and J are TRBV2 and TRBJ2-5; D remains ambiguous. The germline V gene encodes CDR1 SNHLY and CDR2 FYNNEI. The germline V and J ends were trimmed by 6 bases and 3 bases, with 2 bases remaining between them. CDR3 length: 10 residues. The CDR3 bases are TGTGCCAGCAGCAAAGAGACCCAGTACTTC. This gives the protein CASSKETQYF.

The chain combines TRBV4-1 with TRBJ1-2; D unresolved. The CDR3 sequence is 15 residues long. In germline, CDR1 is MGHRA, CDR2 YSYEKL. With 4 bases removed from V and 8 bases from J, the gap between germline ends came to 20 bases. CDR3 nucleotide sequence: TGCGCCAGCAGCCCCCACCGCAGGTCCGACTGGGGCTACACCTTC. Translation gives CASSPHRRSDWGYTF.

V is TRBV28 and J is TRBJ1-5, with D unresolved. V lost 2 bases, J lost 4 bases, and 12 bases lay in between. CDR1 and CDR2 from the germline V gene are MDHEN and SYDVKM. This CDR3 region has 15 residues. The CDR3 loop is CASSLKGGGNQPQHF. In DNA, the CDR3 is TGTGCCAGCAGTTTAAAGGGAGGAGGAAATCAGCCCCAGCATTTT.

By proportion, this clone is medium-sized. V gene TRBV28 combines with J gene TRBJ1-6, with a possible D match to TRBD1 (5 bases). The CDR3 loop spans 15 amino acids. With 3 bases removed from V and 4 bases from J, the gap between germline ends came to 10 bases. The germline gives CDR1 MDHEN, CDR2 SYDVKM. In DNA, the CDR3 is TGTGCCAGCAGTTTCTTCAGGGCTTATAATTCACCCCTCCACTTT. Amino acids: CASSFFRAYNSPLHF.

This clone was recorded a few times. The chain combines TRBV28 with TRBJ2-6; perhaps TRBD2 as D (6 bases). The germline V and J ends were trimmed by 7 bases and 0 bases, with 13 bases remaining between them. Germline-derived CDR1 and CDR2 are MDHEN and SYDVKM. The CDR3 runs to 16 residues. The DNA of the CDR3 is TGTGCCAGCACCTTGGAGGGCGGCTCTGGGGCCAACGTCCTGACTTTC. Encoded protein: CASTLEGGSGANVLTF. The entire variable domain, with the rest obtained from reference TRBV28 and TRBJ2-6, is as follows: DVKVTQSSRYLVKRTGEKVFLECVQDMDHENMFWYRQDPGLGLRLIYFSYDVKMKEKGDIPEGYSVSREKKERFSLILESASTNQTSMYLCASTLEGGSGANVLTFGAGSRLTVL.

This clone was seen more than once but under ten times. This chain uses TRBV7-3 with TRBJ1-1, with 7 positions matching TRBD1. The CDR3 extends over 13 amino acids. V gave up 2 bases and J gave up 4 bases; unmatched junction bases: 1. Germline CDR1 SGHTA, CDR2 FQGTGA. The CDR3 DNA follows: TGTGCCAGCAGCTTACCAGGGGGCACTGAAGCTTTCTTT. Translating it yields CASSLPGGTEAFF.

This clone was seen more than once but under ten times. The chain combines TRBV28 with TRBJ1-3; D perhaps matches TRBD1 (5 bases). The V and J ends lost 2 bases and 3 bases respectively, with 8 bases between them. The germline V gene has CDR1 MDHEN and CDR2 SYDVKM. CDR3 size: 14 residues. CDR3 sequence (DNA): TGTGCCAGCAGTTTAGGGACGGTTGGAAACACCATATATTTT. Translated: CASSLGTVGNTIYF.

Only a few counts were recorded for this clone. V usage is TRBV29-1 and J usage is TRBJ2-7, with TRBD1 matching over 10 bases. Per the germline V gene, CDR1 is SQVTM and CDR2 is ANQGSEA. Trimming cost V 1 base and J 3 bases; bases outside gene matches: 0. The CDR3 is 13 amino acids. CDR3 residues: CSVEGTGGYEQYF. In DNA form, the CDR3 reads TGCAGCGTTGAAGGGACAGGGGGCTACGAGCAGTACTTC.

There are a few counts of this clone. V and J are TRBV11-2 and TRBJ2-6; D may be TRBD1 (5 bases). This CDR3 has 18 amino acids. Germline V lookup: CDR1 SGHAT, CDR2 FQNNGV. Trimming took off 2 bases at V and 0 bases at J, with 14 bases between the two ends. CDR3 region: CASSLYRGPSSGANVLTF. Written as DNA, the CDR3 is TGTGCCAGCAGCTTATATAGGGGTCCAAGCTCTGGGGCCAACGTCCTGACTTTC. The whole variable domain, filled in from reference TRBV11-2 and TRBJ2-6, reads EAGVAQSPRYKIIEKRQSVAFWCNPISGHATLYWYQQILGQGPKLLIQFQNNGVVDDSQLPKDRFSAERLKGVDSTLKIQPAKLEDSAVYLCASSLYRGPSSGANVLTFGAGSRLTVL.

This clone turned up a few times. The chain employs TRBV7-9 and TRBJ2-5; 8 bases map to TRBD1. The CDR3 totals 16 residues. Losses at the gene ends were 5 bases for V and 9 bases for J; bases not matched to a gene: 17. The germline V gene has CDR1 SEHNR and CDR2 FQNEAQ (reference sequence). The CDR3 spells CASSRTPGQGPAAQYF. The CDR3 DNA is TGTGCCAGCAGCCGCACGCCCGGACAGGGTCCAGCGGCCCAGTACTTC. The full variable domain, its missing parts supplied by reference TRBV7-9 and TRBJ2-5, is DTGVSQNPRHKITKRGQNVTFRCDPISEHNRLYWYRQTLGQGPEFLTYFQNEAQLEKSRLLSDRFSAERPKGSFSTLEIQRTEQGDSAMYLCASSRTPGQGPAAQYFGPGTRLLVL.

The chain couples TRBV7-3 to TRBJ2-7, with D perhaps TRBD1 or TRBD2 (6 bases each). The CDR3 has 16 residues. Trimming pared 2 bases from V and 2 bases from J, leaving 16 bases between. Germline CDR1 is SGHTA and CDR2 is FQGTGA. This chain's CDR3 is CASSLALVGGTYEQYF. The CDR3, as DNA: TGTGCCAGCAGCTTAGCGCTGGTAGGGGGGACCTACGAGCAGTACTTC. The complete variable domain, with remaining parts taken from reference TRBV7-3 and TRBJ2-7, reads GAGVSQTPSNKVTEKGKYVELRCDPISGHTALYWYRQSLGQGPEFLIYFQGTGAADDSGLPNDRFFAVRPEGSVSTLKIQRTERGDSAVYLCASSLALVGGTYEQYFGPGTRLTVT.

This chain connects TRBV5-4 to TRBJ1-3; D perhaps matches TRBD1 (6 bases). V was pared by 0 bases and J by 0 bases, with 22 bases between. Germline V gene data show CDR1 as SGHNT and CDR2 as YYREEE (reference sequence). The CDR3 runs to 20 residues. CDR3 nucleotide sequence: TGTGCCAGCAGCTTGGGCCTGGGGCCGACAGGCCCTTTCTCTGGAAACACCATATATTTT. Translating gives CASSLGLGPTGPFSGNTIYF.